Described below is a single T cell receptor beta chain sequence and its context. Its antigen is undetermined. With constant-segment primers, 5'RACE yielded cDNA libraries of TCR alpha and TCR beta that carried sample barcodes and UMIs. A single record per CDR3 protein comes from TCRdb applying MiXCR to the 5' RACE reads. The data contain roughly 560,000 distinct CDR3 sequences, roughly 20% of them seen just once; the ten biggest clones take up about 12%. This entry belongs to a study of T-cell memory formation after mild COVID-19. The overall study: The TCR clusters were mostly specific to one donor. Points from the study as a whole: Cross-reactive memory seemingly joined, as some responding clones were found in pre-infection memory.

The CDR3 is 17 amino acids. Trimming stripped 4 bases from V and 1 base from J, with 18 bases between. Per the germline V gene, CDR1 is MNHNY and CDR2 is SVGAGI (reference sequence). The clonotype was recovered from an adult woman who had mild COVID-19 (a few samples of this study predate the infection). Cell type and time point are not known. The chain links TRBV6-6 to TRBJ2-3; TRBD2 is a possible D gene (7 bases). The specimen sequenced was PBMCs or a T cell subset sorted from them (not recorded which). The CDR3 nucleotides read TGTGCCAGCAGTTTCACGGGGGGCCTAAGAGGCACAGATACGCAGTATTTT. It yields the protein CASSFTGGLRGTDTQYF.